The 20 T cell receptor delta chains in this list originate from one sample, sequenced in a study of gamma-delta T cells after stem cell transplantation. TCRdb re-processed the RT-PCR reads using CATT. The top ten clones hold 51% of a sample with 950 to 1,500 delta-chain clones, 1.5% to 2% of them seen once. Material: gamma-delta T cells. Every receptor here comes from a human donor. It is not recorded whose cells these are; they may come from a transplant donor.

This clone was counted only a few times. For this DNA, TCRdb reports the protein of a much larger clone, which diverges at residue 7, most likely from a read error; the protein presented here is translated directly from the DNA. The V call is TRDV2, the J call TRDJ1; tentative D call: TRDD3 (5 bases). Germline CDR1 reads GEAIGNYY; CDR2 reads EKD. The CDR3 is 14 residues long. In DNA form, the CDR3 reads TGTGCCTCTGACAAACTGGAGGACACCGATAAACTCATCTTT. The encoded protein is CASDKLEDTDKLIF.

By share, this clone counts as medium-sized (0.01 to 0.1%). A far bigger clonotype differs at one base, so this is likely a read error. The chain links TRDV2 to TRDJ1; TRDD3 agrees at 12 bases. Germline loops: CDR1 GEAIGNYY, CDR2 EKD. With V trimmed by 3 bases and J by 0 bases, 13 bases remained unmatched. The CDR3 is made up of 19 amino acids. CDR3 sequence (DNA): TGTGCCTGTGACGCCGTGAGCACTGGGGGATACACGAACACCGATAAACTCATCTTT. As protein: CACDAVSTGGYTNTDKLIF.

This clone was picked up a small number of times. This likely stems from a read error, as it lies one base from a far larger clone. V usage is TRDV2 and J usage is TRDJ1; a weak D match, TRDD3 (5 bases). The CDR3 consists of 19 residues. Germline V lookup: CDR1 GEAIGNYY, CDR2 EKD. V lost 0 bases and J 0 bases, leaving 22 bases between the germline ends. CDR3: CACDTVEGARGLYTDKLIF. As DNA, the CDR3 is TGTGCCTGTGACACCGTGGAGGGCGCAAGGGGACTGTACACCGATAAACTCATCTTT.

The chain recombines TRDV2 with TRDJ1, with 12 bases lining up with TRDD3. After removal of 1 base from V and 0 bases from J, the junction contained 17 bases not matched to a gene. Germline CDR1 is GEAIGNYY and CDR2 is EKD. The CDR3 loop spans 21 amino acids. The DNA for the CDR3 is TGTGCCTGTGACACACTTCAACTGGGGGATACTCGTCCAGGGTACACCGATAAACTCATCTTT. It encodes CACDTLQLGDTRPGYTDKLIF.

This clone turned up a few times. With only one base between it and a far larger clone, this is likely a read error. Other DNA sequences within the sample encode an identical CDR3. CDR3 region: CASDKLGDTDKLIF. Written as DNA, the CDR3 is TGTGCCTCTGACAAGCTGGGGGACACCGATAAACTCATCTTT. The chain recombines TRDV2 with TRDJ1; 7 bases align to TRDD3. The CDR3 contains 14 residues. Germline V gives CDR1 GEAIGNYY, CDR2 EKD.

This clone was seen only a few times. TCRdb assigns this DNA the protein of a much larger clone, which departs from its translation at residue 3; this likely reflects a read error, and the protein shown comes from translating the DNA. The V and J genes are TRDV2 and TRDJ1, with D uncertain. This CDR3 comprises 14 residues. Germline assignment: CDR1 GEAIGNYY and CDR2 EKD. Here the CDR3 DNA reads TGTGCCCGTGACCTCCTTTCCGACACCGATAAACTCATCTTT. This sequence encodes CARDLLSDTDKLIF.

A few counts support this clone. TCRdb records a much larger clone's protein for this DNA, with a difference at residue 9 that likely arises from a read error; the protein given is the translation of the DNA. The rearrangement links TRDV2 to TRDJ1, with a possible D match to TRDD3 (6 bases). CDR3 size: 16 residues. The V and J ends lost 0 bases and 0 bases respectively, with 13 bases between them. Looked up from germline, CDR1 is GEAIGNYY and CDR2 is EKD. CDR3 bases: TGTGCCTGTGACACCGTGGGGGGTCTCAACACCGATAAACTCATCTTT. Encoded protein: CACDTVGGLNTDKLIF.

Concerning this clone itself: This DNA translates differently at residue 3 from the TCRdb protein, which is that of a much larger clone; a read error is likely, and the protein shown is the DNA's own translation. The V call is TRDV2, the J call TRDJ1, with D perhaps TRDD3 (5 bases). Germline V lookup: CDR1 GEAIGNYY, CDR2 EKD. The CDR3 has 15 amino acids. The CDR3 region is CARDPSPGGTDKLIF. In nucleotides, the CDR3 is TGTGCCCGTGACCCGTCCCCGGGGGGCACCGATAAACTCATCTTT.

J is TRDJ1 and V is TRDV2; 13 positions agree with TRDD3. Germline V gene sequence: CDR1 GEAIGNYY, CDR2 EKD. The ends lost 3 bases at V and 0 bases at J; junction bases unmatched: 12. This CDR3 is built from 19 residues. Here the CDR3 DNA reads TGTGCCTGTGACTCCATACTGGGGGATACGGCGCGTTACACCGATAAACTCATCTTT. It specifies CACDSILGDTARYTDKLIF.

This clone came up a few times. A read error is possible here, since a much larger clone lies one base away. Other nucleotide sequences from this sample produce the same CDR3. V and J are TRDV2 and TRDJ1; 9 nucleotides agree with TRDD3. Germline V CDR1 and CDR2: GEAIGNYY, EKD. V lost 0 bases to trimming and J lost 0 bases; unmatched junction nucleotides: 13. CDR3 length equals 19 residues. CDR3 region: CACDTIPSHGGYDTDKLIF. The CDR3 DNA reads as TGTGCCTGTGACACCATTCCTTCTCATGGGGGATATGACACCGATAAACTCATCTTT.

This clone was counted between two and nine times. The TCRdb record carries a much larger clone's protein, which differs from this DNA's translation at residue 13; a read error is the likely cause, and the protein listed here is the DNA translation. This specimen includes other DNA sequences encoding the same CDR3. V and J are TRDV2 and TRDJ1; 7 bases are a match to TRDD3. The length of the CDR3 is 18 residues. After removal of 2 bases from V and 4 bases from J, the junction contained 18 bases not matched to a gene. Germline values: CDR1 GEAIGNYY, CDR2 EKD. CDR3 residues: CACDNVTSGGIGVDKLIF. In nucleotides, the CDR3 is TGTGCCTGTGACAACGTGACTAGTGGGGGGATTGGAGTCGATAAACTCATCTTT.

This clone is medium-sized within its sample. The rearrangement links TRDV2 to TRDJ1; 9 bases align to TRDD3. The V gene's germline CDR1 is GEAIGNYY and CDR2 EKD. This CDR3 is 17 amino acids long. V shed 0 bases and J 4 bases; nucleotides not matched to a gene: 11. CDR3 amino acids: CACDTVNLGDPDDKLIF. As DNA, the CDR3 is TGTGCCTGTGACACCGTGAACCTGGGGGATCCCGACGATAAACTCATCTTT.

A few counts support this clone. TCRdb's protein, taken from a much larger clone, differs from this DNA's translation at residue 3, likely owing to a read error; the protein displayed comes from the DNA. The sample carries other DNA sequences with the same CDR3. The chain employs TRDV2 and TRDJ1; D is possibly TRDD3 (7 bases). Germline loops: CDR1 GEAIGNYY, CDR2 EKD. This CDR3 comprises 20 residues. The CDR3 coding sequence is TGTGCCTCTGACACCGTTTCTTTCCTAAAGGCTGGGGGGATCACCGATAAACTCATCTTT. This encodes CASDTVSFLKAGGITDKLIF.

This clone is medium-sized. V and J are TRDV2 and TRDJ1; 10 nucleotides agree with TRDD3. The V and J ends lost 2 bases and 0 bases, in that order; junction bases with no gene match: 11. Germline-derived CDR1 and CDR2 are GEAIGNYY and EKD. The CDR3 consists of 18 residues. The CDR3 nucleotides read TGTGCCTGTGACAGACTGGGGGATTACCCCAAAAACACCGATAAACTCATCTTT. Protein: CACDRLGDYPKNTDKLIF.

By share, this clone ranks as large. This sample includes further DNA sequences coding for the same CDR3. This chain links TRDV2 with TRDJ3, with 9 nucleotides matching TRDD3. Per germline, CDR1 GEAIGNYY and CDR2 EKD. Trimming cost V 3 bases and J 2 bases; bases outside gene matches: 13. This CDR3 region has 20 residues. CDR3 residues: CACDGTGGGSPTWDTRQMFF. CDR3 bases: TGTGCCTGTGACGGTACTGGGGGAGGATCCCCCACCTGGGACACCCGACAGATGTTTTTC.

This clone qualifies as large. This specimen includes other DNA sequences encoding the same CDR3. CDR3 nucleotide sequence: TGTGCCTGTGACGCGATCAAATCTCTCACCGATAAACTCATCTTT. Translated, it gives CACDAIKSLTDKLIF. V is TRDV2 and J is TRDJ1; D unresolved. The V and J ends lost 3 bases and 1 base respectively, with 14 bases between them. This CDR3 contains 15 residues. Germline V CDR1 and CDR2: GEAIGNYY, EKD.

This clone is categorized as medium-sized. This chain joins TRDV2 and TRDJ1; 8 positions match TRDD3. The CDR3 runs 18 residues. Germline values: CDR1 GEAIGNYY, CDR2 EKD. V shed 0 bases and J 0 bases; nucleotides not matched to a gene: 11. The CDR3 protein is CACDTVSRGIWYTDKLIF. The CDR3, as DNA: TGTGCCTGTGACACCGTCTCCCGGGGGATATGGTACACCGATAAACTCATCTTT.

This clone is medium-sized (0.01 to 0.1%). Distinct nucleotide sequences in the sample also encode this CDR3. The chain links TRDV2 to TRDJ1, with 13 bases that match TRDD3. V shed 3 bases, J shed 6 bases, and the junction held 3 bases outside the gene matches. CDR1 GEAIGNYY and CDR2 EKD come from the germline V gene. The CDR3 is made up of 14 amino acids. In DNA, the CDR3 is TGTGCCTGTGACGGACTGGGGGATACGAATAAACTCATCTTT. Amino acid sequence: CACDGLGDTNKLIF.

This clone has only a few counts. In nucleotides, the CDR3 is TGTGCCTGTGACGCTGTACTGGGGGATACGCATAAAGACACCCGACAGATGTTTTTC. Protein: CACDAVLGDTHKDTRQMFF. This sequence joins TRDV2 and TRDJ3; TRDD3 agrees at 13 bases. Germline loops: CDR1 GEAIGNYY, CDR2 EKD. The CDR3 contains 19 residues. V was clipped by 3 bases and J by 7 bases; unmatched bases: 11.

This clone was seen only a few times. The protein held in TCRdb is that of a much larger clone and does not match this DNA's translation at residue 16, likely because of a read error; the protein shown is translated from the DNA. The chain links TRDV2 to TRDJ2; possibly TRDD3 for D (6 bases). CDR1 and CDR2 from the germline V gene are GEAIGNYY and EKD. The CDR3 runs to 18 residues. CDR3 residues: CACDTVPGDSALTAQPFF. DNA for the CDR3: TGTGCCTGTGACACAGTCCCTGGGGATTCAGCTTTGACAGCACAACCCTTCTTT.